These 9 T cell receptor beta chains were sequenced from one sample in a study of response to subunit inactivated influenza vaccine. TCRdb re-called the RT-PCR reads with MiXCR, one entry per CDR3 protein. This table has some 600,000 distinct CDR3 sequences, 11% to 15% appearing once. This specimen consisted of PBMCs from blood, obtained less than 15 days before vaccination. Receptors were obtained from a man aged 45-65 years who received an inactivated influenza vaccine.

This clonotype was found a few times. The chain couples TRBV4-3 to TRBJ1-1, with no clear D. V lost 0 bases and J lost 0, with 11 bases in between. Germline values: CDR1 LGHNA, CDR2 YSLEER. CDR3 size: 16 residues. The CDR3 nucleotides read TGCGCCAGCAGCCAAGATTCAGGACCTATGAACACTGAAGCTTTCTTT. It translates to CASSQDSGPMNTEAFF.

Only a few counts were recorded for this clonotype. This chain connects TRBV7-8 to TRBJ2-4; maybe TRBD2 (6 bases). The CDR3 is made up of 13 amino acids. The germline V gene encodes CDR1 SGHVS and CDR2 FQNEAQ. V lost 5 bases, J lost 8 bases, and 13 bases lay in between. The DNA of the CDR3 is TGTGCCAGCAGCCCCCCGGGGGTGGACATTCAGTACTTC. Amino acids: CASSPPGVDIQYF.

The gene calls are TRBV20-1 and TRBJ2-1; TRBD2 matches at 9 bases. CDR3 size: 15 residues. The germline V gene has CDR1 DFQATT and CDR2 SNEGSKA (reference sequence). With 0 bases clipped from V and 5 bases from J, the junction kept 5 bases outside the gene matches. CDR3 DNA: TGCAGTGCTAGAGATTCGGCTAGCGGGGACAATGAGCAGTTCTTC. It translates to CSARDSASGDNEQFF.

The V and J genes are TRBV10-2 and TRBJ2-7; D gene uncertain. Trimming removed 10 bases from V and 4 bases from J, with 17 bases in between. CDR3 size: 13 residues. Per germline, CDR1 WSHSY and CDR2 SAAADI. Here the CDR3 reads CATSDSYLYEQYF. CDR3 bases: TGCGCCACTTCGGATTCTTACCTTTACGAGCAGTACTTC.

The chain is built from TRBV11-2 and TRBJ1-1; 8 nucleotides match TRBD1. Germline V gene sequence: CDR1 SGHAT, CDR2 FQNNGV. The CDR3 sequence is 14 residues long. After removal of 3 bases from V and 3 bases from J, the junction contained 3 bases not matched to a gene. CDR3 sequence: CASSFMTGDTEAFF. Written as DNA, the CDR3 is TGTGCCAGCAGCTTTATGACAGGGGACACTGAAGCTTTCTTT.

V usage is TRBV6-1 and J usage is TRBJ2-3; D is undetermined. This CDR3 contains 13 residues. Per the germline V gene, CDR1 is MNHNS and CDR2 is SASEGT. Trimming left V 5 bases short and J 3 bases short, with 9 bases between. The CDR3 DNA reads TGTGCCAGCAGTCCAAAGGTTACAGATACGCAGTATTTT. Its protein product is CASSPKVTDTQYF.

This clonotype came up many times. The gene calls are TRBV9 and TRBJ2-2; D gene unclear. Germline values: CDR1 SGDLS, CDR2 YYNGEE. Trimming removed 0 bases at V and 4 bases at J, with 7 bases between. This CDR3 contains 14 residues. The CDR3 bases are TGTGCCAGCAGCGTAGGGGTCGGCACCGGGGAGCTGTTTTTT. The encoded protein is CASSVGVGTGELFF.

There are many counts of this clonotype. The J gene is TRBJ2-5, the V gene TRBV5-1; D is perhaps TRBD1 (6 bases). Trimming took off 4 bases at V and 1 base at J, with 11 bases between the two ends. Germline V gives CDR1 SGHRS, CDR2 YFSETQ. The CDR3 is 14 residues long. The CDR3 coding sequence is TGCGCCAGCAGCACGGGGACATTCCAAGAGACCCAGTACTTC. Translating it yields CASSTGTFQETQYF.

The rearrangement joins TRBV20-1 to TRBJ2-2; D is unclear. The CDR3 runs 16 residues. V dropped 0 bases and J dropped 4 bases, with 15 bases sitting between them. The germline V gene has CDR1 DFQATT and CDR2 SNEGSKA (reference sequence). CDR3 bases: TGCAGTGCTAGAGATCGCGGAACCCCCCTCACCGGGGAGCTGTTTTTT. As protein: CSARDRGTPLTGELFF.